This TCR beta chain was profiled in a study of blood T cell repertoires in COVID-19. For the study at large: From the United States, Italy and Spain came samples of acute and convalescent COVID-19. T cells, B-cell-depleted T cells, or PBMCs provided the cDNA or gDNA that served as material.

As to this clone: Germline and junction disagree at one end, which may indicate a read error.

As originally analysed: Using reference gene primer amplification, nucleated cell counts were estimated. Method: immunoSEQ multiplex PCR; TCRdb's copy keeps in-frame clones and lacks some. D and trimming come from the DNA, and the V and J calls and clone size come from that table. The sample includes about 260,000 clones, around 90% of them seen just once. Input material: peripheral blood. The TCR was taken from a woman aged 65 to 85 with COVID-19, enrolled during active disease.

The CDR3 is CASTLLLAGEGGETQYF. The CDR3, as DNA: TGTGCCAGCACCTTACTCTTAGCGGGAGAAGGTGGAGAGACCCAGTACTTC. V is TRBV11-2 and J is TRBJ2-5; 9 nucleotides match TRBD2. The CDR3 is 17 amino acids. Looked up from germline, CDR1 is SGHAT and CDR2 is FQNNGV.